The clone carrying this TCR beta chain was found a few times. The table came from immunoSEQ multiplex PCR; TCRdb's copy has only in-frame clones and leaves some out. Here the sample spans 150,000 or so clones, almost 95% being singletons. The data were taken from a study of T cell responses to AZD1222 COVID-19 vaccine. The CDR3 spans 13 residues. Germline lookup yields CDR1 SNHLY and CDR2 FYNNEI. V was trimmed by 5 bases and J by 3 bases, leaving 10 bases between them. The receptor's source is an adult in good health. Sequenced here: peripheral blood, sampled on day 0 of AZD1222 vaccination. The chain has TRBV2 and TRBJ1-2; weak D call: TRBD1 (6 bases). The CDR3 DNA reads as TGTGCCAGCAGTCTGGACAGTTACTATGGCTACACCTTC. Its protein product is CASSLDSYYGYTF.